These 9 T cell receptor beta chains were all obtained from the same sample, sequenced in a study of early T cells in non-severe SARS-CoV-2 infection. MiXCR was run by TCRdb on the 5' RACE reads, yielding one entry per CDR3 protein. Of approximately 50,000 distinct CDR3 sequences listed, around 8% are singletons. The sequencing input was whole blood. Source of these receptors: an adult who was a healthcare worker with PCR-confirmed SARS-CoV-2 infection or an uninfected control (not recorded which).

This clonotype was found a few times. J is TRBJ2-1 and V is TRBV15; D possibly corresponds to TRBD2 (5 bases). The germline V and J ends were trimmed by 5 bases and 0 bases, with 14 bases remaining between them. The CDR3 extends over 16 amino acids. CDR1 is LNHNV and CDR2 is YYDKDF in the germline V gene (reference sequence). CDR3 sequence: CATSVRGLSSYNEQFF. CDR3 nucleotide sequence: TGTGCCACCAGCGTACGCGGACTCAGCTCCTACAATGAGCAGTTCTTC.

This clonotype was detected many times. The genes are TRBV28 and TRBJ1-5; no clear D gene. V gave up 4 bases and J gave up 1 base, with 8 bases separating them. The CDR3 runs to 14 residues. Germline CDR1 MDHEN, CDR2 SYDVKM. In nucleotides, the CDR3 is TGTGCCAGCAGTTCAACAGAAAGCAATCAGCCCCAGCATTTT. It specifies CASSSTESNQPQHF. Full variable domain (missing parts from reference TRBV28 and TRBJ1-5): DVKVTQSSRYLVKRTGEKVFLECVQDMDHENMFWYRQDPGLGLRLIYFSYDVKMKEKGDIPEGYSVSREKKERFSLILESASTNQTSMYLCASSSTESNQPQHFGDGTRLSIL.

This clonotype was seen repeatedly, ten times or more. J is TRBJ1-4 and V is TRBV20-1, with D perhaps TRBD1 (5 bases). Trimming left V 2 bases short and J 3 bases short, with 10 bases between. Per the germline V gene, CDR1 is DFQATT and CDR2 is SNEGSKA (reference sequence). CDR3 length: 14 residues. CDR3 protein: CSARSGGSNEKLFF. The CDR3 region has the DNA TGCAGTGCTAGATCTGGGGGATCTAATGAAAAACTGTTTTTT.

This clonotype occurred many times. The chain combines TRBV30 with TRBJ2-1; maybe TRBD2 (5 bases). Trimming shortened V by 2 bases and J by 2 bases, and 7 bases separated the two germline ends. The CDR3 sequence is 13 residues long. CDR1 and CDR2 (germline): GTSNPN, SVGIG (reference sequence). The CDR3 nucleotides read TGTGCCTGGAGTTTCGGGGCCTACAATGAGCAGTTCTTC. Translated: CAWSFGAYNEQFF.

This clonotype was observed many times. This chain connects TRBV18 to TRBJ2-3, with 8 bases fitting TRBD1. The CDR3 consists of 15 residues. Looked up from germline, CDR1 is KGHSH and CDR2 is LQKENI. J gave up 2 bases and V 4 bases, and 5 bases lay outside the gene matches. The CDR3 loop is CASSRGQGITDTQYF. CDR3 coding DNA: TGTGCCAGCTCACGAGGACAGGGAATCACAGATACGCAGTATTTT. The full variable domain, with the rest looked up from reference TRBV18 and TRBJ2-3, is NAGVMQNPRHLVRRRGQEARLRCSPMKGHSHVYWYRQLPEEGLKFMVYLQKENIIDESGMPKERFSAEFPKEGPSILRIQQVVRGDSAAYFCASSRGQGITDTQYFGPGTRLTVL.

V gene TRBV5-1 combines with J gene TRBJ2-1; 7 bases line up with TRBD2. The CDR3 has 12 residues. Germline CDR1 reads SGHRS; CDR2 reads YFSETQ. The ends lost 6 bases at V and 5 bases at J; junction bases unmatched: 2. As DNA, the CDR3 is TGCGCCAGCAACCTAGCGGACAATGAGCAGTTCTTC. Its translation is CASNLADNEQFF.

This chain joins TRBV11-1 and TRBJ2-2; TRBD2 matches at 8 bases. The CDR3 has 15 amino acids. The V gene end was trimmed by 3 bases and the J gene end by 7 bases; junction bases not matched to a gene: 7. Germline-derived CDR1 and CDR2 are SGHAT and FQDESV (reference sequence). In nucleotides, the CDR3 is TGTGCCAGCAGCTTCCGGGAGGGCCGAAGCGGGGAGCTGTTTTTT. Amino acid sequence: CASSFREGRSGELFF.

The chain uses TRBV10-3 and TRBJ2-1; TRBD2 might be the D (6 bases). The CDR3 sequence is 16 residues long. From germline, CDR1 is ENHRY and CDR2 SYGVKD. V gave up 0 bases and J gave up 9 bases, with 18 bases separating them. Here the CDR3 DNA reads TGTGCCATCAGTGAGTCCGGGGGAACTAGGAGTGGTGAGCAGTTCTTC. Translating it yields CAISESGGTRSGEQFF.

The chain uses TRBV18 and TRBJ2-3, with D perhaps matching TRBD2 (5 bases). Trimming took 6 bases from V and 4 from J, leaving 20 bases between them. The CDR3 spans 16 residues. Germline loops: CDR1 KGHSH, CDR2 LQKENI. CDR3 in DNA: TGTGCCAGCTCTCAAGGGAGCAATGTCGTGGCAGATACGCAGTATTTT. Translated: CASSQGSNVVADTQYF.